The rows below give T cell receptor beta chains drawn from one sample of a study of blood T cells in healthy people across ages. In TCRdb, the 5' RACE reads were re-called with MiXCR into one record per CDR3 protein. This table has around 1,600,000 distinct CDR3 sequences, 35% to 45% appearing once. Material: blood. These TCRs come from a woman between 18 and 29 years old in good health. Both conserved end residues are part of each CDR3. D genes are given only for firm matches. Size values are once, few and many counts, or a class for expanded clones, and some rows have none.

j_gene	d_gene	v_gene	abundance	CDR3nt	CDR3aa
TRBJ2-3	TRBD2	TRBV29-1	few	TGCAGCGTTGAAAGTCGGCGGGAGATCACAGATACGCAGTATTTT	CSVESRREITDTQYF
TRBJ1-2	NA	TRBV4-1	few	TGCGCCAGCAGCCAAGAACCGGGTGGGTATGGCTACACCTTC	CASSQEPGGYGYTF
TRBJ2-7	TRBD1	TRBV28	many	TGTGCCAGCAGTTTCCGGGACAGGGGATACTACGAGCAGTACTTC	CASSFRDRGYYEQYF
TRBJ2-7	NA	TRBV7-2	NA	TGTGCCAGCAGCTTAGCTAGCAGGGCCTACGAGCAGTACTTC	CASSLASRAYEQYF
TRBJ2-1	TRBD1	TRBV18	many	TGTGCCAGCTCACCCCTGGACAGGGTCAACTTTAATGAGCAGTTCTTC	CASSPLDRVNFNEQFF
TRBJ2-3	NA	TRBV28	NA	TGTGCCAGCATTGGCGGCGGCACAGATACGCAGTATTTT	CASIGGGTDTQYF
TRBJ2-2	TRBD1	TRBV6-6	once	TGTGCCGGCAGTCGACAGGGGAACACCGGGGAGCTGTTTTTT	CAGSRQGNTGELFF
TRBJ2-1	TRBD2	TRBV9	few	TGTGCCAGCAGCGTAGTTGGGCTAGCGGGAAATGAGCAGTTCTTC	CASSVVGLAGNEQFF
TRBJ2-1	NA	TRBV7-8	NA	TGTGCCAGCAGCTTAGGCGGGACGAATTACAATGAGCAGTTCTTC	CASSLGGTNYNEQFF
TRBJ1-2	NA	TRBV12-3/TRBV12-4	NA	TGTGCCCTCGAGGGGGGGGGAGGTGGCTACACCTTC	CALEGGGGGYTF
TRBJ1-5	TRBD1	TRBV7-2	NA	TGTGCCAGCAGCTTAGCTAAGGTTAGACAGGGTGGTCAGCCCCAGCATTTT	CASSLAKVRQGGQPQHF
TRBJ1-5	NA	TRBV21-1	NA	TGTGCCAGCAGCAAAGATTCAGGGTTCGCACAGGTGGTTGACTGTCAGCCCCAGCATTTT	CASSKDSGFAQVVDCQPQHF
TRBJ2-1	NA	TRBV27	NA	TGTGCCAGCAGTTTAGTGATTAACAATGAGCAGTTCTTC	CASSLVINNEQFF
TRBJ2-7	NA	TRBV25-1	few	TGTGCCAGCAGTGCCCGCCAAGGGGTCTCCTACGAGCAGTACTTC	CASSARQGVSYEQYF
TRBJ2-7	TRBD2	TRBV27	NA	TGTGCCAGCAGTCGACTAGCGGGACCTTCCTACAATGAGCAGTACTTC	CASSRLAGPSYNEQYF
TRBJ1-1	NA	TRBV27	NA	TGTGCCAGCGGTTTGTCGAGGGGAACGGTGAACACTGAAGCTTTCTTT	CASGLSRGTVNTEAFF
TRBJ2-1	NA	TRBV6-5	few	TGTGCCAGCAGCCAAAACTGGCGGAGCTACAATGAGCAGTTCTTC	CASSQNWRSYNEQFF
TRBJ2-1	NA	TRBV24-1	few	TGTGCCACCAGTGATTCGGGGGCCCTCTCCTACAATGAGCAGTTCTTC	CATSDSGALSYNEQFF
TRBJ2-7	NA	TRBV10-3	NA	TGTGCCATCAAGCCGCAGGCTCGCAATGAGCAGTACTTC	CAIKPQARNEQYF
TRBJ1-4	NA	TRBV7-9	NA	TGTGCCAGCAGCTCCCCGGGGGGAAATAATGAAAAACTGTTTTTT	CASSSPGGNNEKLFF
TRBJ1-4	TRBD1	TRBV20-1	NA	TGCAGTGCTACCACAGGGGCGGCTAATGAAAAACTGTTTTTT	CSATTGAANEKLFF
TRBJ2-7	NA	TRBV9	NA	TGTGCCAGCAGCGTAGAACGGGACGCCCTCTACGAGCAGTACTTC	CASSVERDALYEQYF
TRBJ2-1	NA	TRBV7-2	few	TGTGCCAGCAGCTTAGATATAAGGGGCACCTTTCGGAACAATGAGCAGTTCTTC	CASSLDIRGTFRNNEQFF
TRBJ2-7	TRBD1	TRBV27	once	TGTGCCAGCTTCCCGACAGGGGGCTCCTACGAGCAGTACTTC	CASFPTGGSYEQYF
TRBJ2-3	TRBD2	TRBV4-1	NA	TGCGCCAGCAGCCAAGGTCCGGCGGGAGGGCCTACAGATACGCAGTATTTT	CASSQGPAGGPTDTQYF
TRBJ2-1	NA	TRBV7-8	few	TGTGCCAGCAGAAAAGGTCGGCAGGGTTCGTATCGCTACAATGAGCAGTTCTTC	CASRKGRQGSYRYNEQFF
TRBJ2-7	TRBD2	TRBV29-1	few	TGCAGCGTTGATAAAGCGGGAGGACACGAGCAGTACTTC	CSVDKAGGHEQYF
TRBJ2-7	TRBD1	TRBV28	NA	TGTACCAGCAGTTTCTCAGGGGGTATCAGGCCCTACGAGCAGTACTTC	CTSSFSGGIRPYEQYF
TRBJ2-7	NA	TRBV2	NA	TGTGCCACCTCGCCTAGCTCCTACAATGAGCAGTACTTC	CATSPSSYNEQYF
TRBJ2-1	TRBD2	TRBV7-2	NA	TGTGCCAGCAGGCATACCGGGACTAGCGGTAATCTGTTCTTC	CASRHTGTSGNLFF
TRBJ1-5	NA	TRBV9	few	TGTGCCAGCAGCCCAGTGGGGGATCAGCCCCAGCATTTT	CASSPVGDQPQHF
TRBJ1-5	NA	TRBV27	few	TGTGCCAGCCGCACCAGGGGCGGGCAGCCCCAGCATTTT	CASRTRGGQPQHF
TRBJ2-5	TRBD2	TRBV9	few	TGTGCCAGCAGCGTTAGCGGGGCCTTCTACAATGAGCAGTACTTC	CASSVSGAFYNEQYF
TRBJ2-3	TRBD2	TRBV28	once	TGTGCCAGCAGTTTGGGACTAGGATACGCATATACGCAGTATTTT	CASSLGLGYAYTQYF
TRBJ2-1	TRBD2	TRBV20-1	NA	TGCAGTGCTAGAAAGGCGACTGGCGGGGGGCACAATGAGCAGTTCTTC	CSARKATGGGHNEQFF
TRBJ2-2	TRBD1	TRBV27	NA	TGTGCCAGCAGCCTCTCGGGACAGGGATCTCCCGGGGAGCTGTTTTTT	CASSLSGQGSPGELFF